Listed here is a single T cell receptor beta chain. Repertoires were generated with immunoSEQ multiplex PCR, while TCRdb's copy carries only in-frame clones and drops some. The sample carries tens of thousands of clones, around 90% recorded once. The entry originates in a study of Tregs in tolerant kidney transplant recipients. V dropped 8 bases and J dropped 5 bases, with 16 bases sitting between them. The CDR3 extends over 12 amino acids. The V gene's germline CDR1 is SQVTM and CDR2 ANQGSEA. Recipients received nonmyeloablative bone marrow transplants from related graft donors, with transient mixed chimerism.

The source material was CD4+ T cells from blood (PBMCs), sampled 24 months after the transplant. The TCR sequence derives from a human patient who received a combined kidney and bone marrow transplant. The T cells may come from the graft donor. The genes are TRBV29-1 and TRBJ2-7; tentatively, D is TRBD1 (6 bases). The CDR3 sequence is CSYSQGFDEQYF. DNA of the CDR3: TGCAGCTATAGTCAGGGGTTCGACGAGCAGTACTTC.